What follows is one T cell receptor (beta chain) and its context. A few counts support this clonotype. Its specific antigen is unknown. The sample holds no much larger clone one base away, and base qualities are not on file. These data are taken from a study of regulatory T cells in long-lasting Graves disease (dated by TCRdb to about 2021). Context from the whole study: Persistent Graves' disease was defined as antithyroid drug treatment for over 5 years with persistently positive TSH receptor autoantibodies. Patients with persistent Graves' disease were compared with patients with newly diagnosed Graves' disease using TCR sequencing and RNA sequencing of peripheral blood. The study was conducted in China and was registered as a clinical trial. A total of 35 or so samples were covered by TCR sequencing, comprising some 13 persistent and approximately 20 newly diagnosed Graves' disease patients. Persistent Graves' disease patients in the clinical cohort had taken antithyroid drugs for about 9.7 years on average. Results the study describes overall, beyond this receptor: Peripheral blood alone was examined, since thyroid tissue, which constituted the primary lesion, could not be accessed. Persistent patients shared more public clonotypes among themselves (more than 2,500) than newly diagnosed patients did (approximately 870). Persistent disease showed preferential use of TRBV28, TRBJ1-2 and TRBJ2-5, whereas newly diagnosed disease favored TRBV20-1 and TRBJ2-1. The authors acknowledged the small sample size as a limitation that may reduce accuracy. Sequencing and analysis were limited to the TCR beta chain. Lower TCR Shannon entropy and fewer highly expanded clones were observed in persistent Graves' disease patients than in newly diagnosed patients, which suggested clonal expansion.

The library was produced with multiplex PCR. The sample was run on an Illumina HiSeq 4000. iRepertoire HTBI primers and Arm-PCR amplification of CDR3 regions were used to construct TCR beta libraries. Before sequencing, the PCR products underwent gel purification. The original methods were these. Gene usage analysis of CDR3 amino acid clonotypes used the 62 TRBV and around 13 TRBJ segments found across samples. COPE and FqMerger were used to merge filtered high-quality paired reads into contigs. BLAST was used to align contigs to IMGT TRBV, TRBD and TRBJ reference genes, and CDR3 was defined according to IMGT. Any clonotype with a frequency above 0.1% was classified as a highly expanded clone. Shannon entropy served as the measure of repertoire diversity, while the Gini coefficient captured V-J evenness. A clonotype was considered public if more than one individual shared it. The raw public reads went through TCRdb reprocessing: fastp at Q25, MiXCR clone calling, in-frame beta chains kept. Rows with one shared CDR3 protein collapse into an entry with the most common genes and DNA. In this record, the V and J calls reflect TCRdb's handling and not the investigators' own analysis. This sample lists under 500,000 distinct CDR3 sequences; around 20% were detected once. The ten largest clones capture roughly 8% of the sample.

V and J are truncated by 1 base and 7 bases respectively, leaving an intervening sequence of 16 bases. In the germline V gene, CDR1 corresponds to MNHNS and CDR2 to SASEGT. The CDR3 spans 15 residues, from the cysteine through the phenylalanine. Solely the CDR3 DNA is kept, with 45 bases framed from the first base. This specimen's time point label, per the study, means: persistent/refractory GD, antithyroid drugs over 5 years with positive TRAb. RNA was extracted from PBMCs in TRIzol for both TCR sequencing and RNA sequencing. Graves' disease was diagnosed according to American Thyroid Association guidelines. Recruitment of patients was carried out at an endocrinology department in Xi'an, China. Each patient gave about 8.1 milliliters of peripheral blood, collected in an EDTA anticoagulant tube. PBMCs were isolated by Ficoll Paque Plus density gradient separation without further T cell sorting. An Agilent 2100 Bioanalyzer and agarose gel were used to check RNA quality, while a NanoDrop 2000 measured RNA concentration.

Recombination joined TRBV6-1 with TRBJ1-1, with a weak D call of TRBD1 (5 bases match). The sequence derives from a female donor with Graves disease. This specimen was peripheral blood mononuclear cells (PBMCs), taken when the disease was refractory, from a patient treated with antithyroid drugs. The CDR3 region reads CASSEGGNRRYEAFF. The DNA is TGTGCCAGCAGTGAAGGGGGTAACAGGCGATATGAAGCTTTCTTT.